Described below is a single T cell receptor (beta chain) sequence and its context. The antigen remains unidentified. The data stem from a study of T cell repertoires in ileal Crohn's disease. Study-wide points: Active smokers at surgery had more clonal expansions than non-smokers.

This CDR3 is built from 13 residues. The V and J ends lost 2 bases and 4 bases respectively, with 6 bases between them. CDR1 is SNHLY, CDR2 FYNNEI, per germline. Sequenced by immunoSEQ multiplex PCR; TCRdb stores in-frame clones only, minus some. The sample records approximately 6,700 clones, 85% to 95% being singletons. Sample: ileal tissue. The chain has TRBV2 and TRBJ1-3; unclear D gene. The source is an adult with Crohn's disease. CDR3 coding DNA: TGTGCCAGCAGTGAATTTGAGGGAAACACCATATATTTT. Its protein product is CASSEFEGNTIYF.